This entry features one T cell receptor beta chain sequence. These data come from a study of cytomegalovirus exposure and HLA in healthy donors. In the PCR, 60 Vbeta and 13 Jbeta primers were used. Only in-frame clones appear in the TCRdb table, and some are missing; sequencing was by immunoSEQ multiplex PCR. The sample shows 33,000 or so clones, approximately 90% of them seen only once. Germline V gene sequence: CDR1 SNHLY, CDR2 FYNNEI. Trimming removed 2 bases from V and 0 bases from J; junction bases left unmatched: 1. The CDR3 loop spans 15 amino acids. This TCR was recovered from a woman younger than 35 in good health and CMV-seronegative. Sequenced material: PBMCs. This chain connects TRBV2 to TRBJ1-1, with 9 bases matching TRBD1. Here the CDR3 DNA reads TGTGCCAGCAGTGAAACAGGGGGCCTGAACACTGAAGCTTTCTTT. Amino acids: CASSETGGLNTEAFF. Full variable domain (rest looked up from reference TRBV2 and TRBJ1-1): EPEVTQTPSHQVTQMGQEVILRCVPISNHLYFYWYRQILGQKVEFLVSFYNNEISEKSEIFDDQFSVERPDGSNFTLKIRSTKLEDSAMYFCASSETGGLNTEAFFGQGTRLTVV.